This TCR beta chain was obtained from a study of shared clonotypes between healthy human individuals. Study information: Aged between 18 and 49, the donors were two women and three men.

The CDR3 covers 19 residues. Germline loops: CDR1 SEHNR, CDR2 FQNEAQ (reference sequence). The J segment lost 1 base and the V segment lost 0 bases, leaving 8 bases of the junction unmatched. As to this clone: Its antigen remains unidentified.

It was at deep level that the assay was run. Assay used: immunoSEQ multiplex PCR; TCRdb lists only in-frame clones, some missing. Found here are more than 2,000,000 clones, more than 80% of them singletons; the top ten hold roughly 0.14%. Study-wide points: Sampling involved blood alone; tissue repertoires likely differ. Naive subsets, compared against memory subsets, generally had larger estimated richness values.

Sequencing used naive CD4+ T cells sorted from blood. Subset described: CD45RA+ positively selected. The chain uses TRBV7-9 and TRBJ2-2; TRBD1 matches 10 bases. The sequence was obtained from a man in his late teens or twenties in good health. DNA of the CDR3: TGTGCCAGCAGCTTAGCGCCGGGACAGGGGCTTTGGAACACCGGGGAGCTGTTTTTT. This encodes CASSLAPGQGLWNTGELFF.